This T cell receptor (beta chain) was identified during a study of blood T cell repertoires in COVID-19. Looking at the study overall: Sites in the United States, Italy and Spain provided acute and convalescent COVID-19 samples. In each case, the material was cDNA or gDNA derived from T cells, B-cell-depleted T cells, or PBMCs.

The age range of participants was about 18 to 89 years, with residence in more than 20 US areas. Symptom resolution, clearance, or two negative PCRs marked the recovered donors of Cohort 3. Only in-frame clones appear in the TCRdb table, and some are missing; sequencing was by immunoSEQ multiplex PCR. The table shows about 250,000 clones, with 85% to 90% occurring only once. Sequencing was done on a sample of PBMCs or T cells enriched from blood (not recorded which). The receptor comes from a man between 35 and 55 years old who had recovered from COVID-19.

Here the CDR3 reads CASSEGRGNEKLFF. For the CDR3, the DNA is TGTGCCAGCAGTGAAGGCAGGGGGAATGAAAAACTGTTTTTT. The chain couples TRBV2 to TRBJ1-4; 7 bases are shared with TRBD1. CDR3 length: 14 residues. Germline V gene lookup returns CDR1 SNHLY and CDR2 FYNNEI. Losses at the gene ends were 1 base for V and 5 bases for J; bases not matched to a gene: 1.